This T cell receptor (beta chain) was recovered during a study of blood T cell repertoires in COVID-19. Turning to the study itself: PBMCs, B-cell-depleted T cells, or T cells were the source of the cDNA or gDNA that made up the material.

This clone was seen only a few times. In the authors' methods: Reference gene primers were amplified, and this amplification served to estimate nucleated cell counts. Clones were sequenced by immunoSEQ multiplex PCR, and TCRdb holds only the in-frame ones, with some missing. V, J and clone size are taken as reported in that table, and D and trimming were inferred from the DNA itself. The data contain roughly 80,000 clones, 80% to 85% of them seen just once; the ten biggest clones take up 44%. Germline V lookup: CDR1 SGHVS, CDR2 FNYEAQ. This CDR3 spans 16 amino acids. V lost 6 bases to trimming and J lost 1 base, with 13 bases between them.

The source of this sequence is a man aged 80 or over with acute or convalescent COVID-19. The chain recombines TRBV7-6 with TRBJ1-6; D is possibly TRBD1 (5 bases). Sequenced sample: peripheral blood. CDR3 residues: CASSLVPGSYNSPLHF. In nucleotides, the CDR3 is TGTGCCAGCAGTCTTGTTCCAGGGTCCTATAATTCACCCCTCCACTTT.